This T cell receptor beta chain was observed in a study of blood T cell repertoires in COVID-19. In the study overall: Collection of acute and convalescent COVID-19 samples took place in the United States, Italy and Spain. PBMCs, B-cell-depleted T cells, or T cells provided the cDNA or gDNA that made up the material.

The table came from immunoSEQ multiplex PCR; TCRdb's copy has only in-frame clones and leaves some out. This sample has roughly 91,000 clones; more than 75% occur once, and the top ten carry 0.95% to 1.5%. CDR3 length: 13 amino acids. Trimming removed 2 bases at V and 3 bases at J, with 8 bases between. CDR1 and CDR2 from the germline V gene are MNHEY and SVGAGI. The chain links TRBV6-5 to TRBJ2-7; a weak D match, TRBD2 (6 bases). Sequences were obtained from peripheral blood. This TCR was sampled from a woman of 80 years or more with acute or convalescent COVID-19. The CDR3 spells CASSYGGNYEQYF. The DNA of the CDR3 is TGTGCCAGCAGTTACGGGGGGAACTACGAGCAGTACTTC.